This T cell receptor beta chain originates from a study of long-term antiretroviral therapy in people with HIV. Study results and caveats: Neither ART adherence, viral resistance nor therapy changes were documented.

As regards this clone: Its cognate antigen is unknown.

Trimming cost V 0 bases and J 7 bases; bases outside gene matches: 7. The CDR3 is 15 residues long. Germline CDR1 and CDR2: MNHEY and SVGAGI. Researchers ran immunoSEQ v3.0 at survey level. Method: immunoSEQ multiplex PCR; TCRdb's copy keeps in-frame clones and lacks some. The table lists fewer than 25,000 clones, about 89% of them singletons. The receptor comes from a woman aged 45-60 years with HIV. Sequencing used unsorted PBMCs, obtained 2.6 years after starting antiretroviral therapy. The chain has TRBV6-5 and TRBJ2-7; 9 bases line up with TRBD1. The CDR3 here is CASSYSGTGREEQYF. The CDR3 DNA reads as TGTGCCAGCAGTTACTCTGGGACAGGGCGAGAAGAGCAGTACTTC.